These T cell receptor beta chains were read from a single sample in a study of shared clonotypes between healthy human individuals. TCRdb's copy holds only in-frame clones and misses some; the assay was immunoSEQ multiplex PCR. The data hold about a million clones, with about 76% observed a single time. The sample was memory CD4+ T cells sorted from blood. These receptors were collected from a man aged 18 to 30 in good health. CDR3s include the opening cysteine and the closing phenylalanine or tryptophan. Each record gives: V gene, clone size, J gene, D gene, CDR3 protein, CDR3 DNA. A D gene is named only where the DNA matches it firmly. Part of the rows lack a size; the others show once, few, many or a class for expanded clones.

TRBV10-3,once,TRBJ2-1,TRBD1,CAISDTGGYNEQFF,TGTGCCATCAGTGACACAGGGGGATACAATGAGCAGTTCTTC
TRBV5-1,-,TRBJ1-2,-,CASSDDSNYGYTF,TGCGCCAGCAGCGATGACAGTAACTATGGCTACACCTTC
TRBV9,once,TRBJ1-5,-,CASSVGGSRGEPQHF,TGTGCCAGCAGCGTAGGTGGTTCCAGGGGAGAGCCCCAGCATTTT
TRBV7-2,-,TRBJ2-5,-,CASSPAVQETQYF,TGTGCCAGCAGCCCAGCAGTTCAAGAGACCCAGTACTTC
TRBV27,once,TRBJ2-1,-,CASSRLGAYNEQFF,TGTGCCAGCAGCAGACTGGGAGCCTACAATGAGCAGTTCTTC
TRBV9,-,TRBJ2-5,-,CASSVDGGAKETQYF,TGTGCCAGCAGCGTAGATGGGGGGGCCAAAGAGACCCAGTACTTC
TRBV6-5,-,TRBJ2-7,-,CASSEPGLSYEQYF,TGTGCCAGCAGTGAACCAGGGCTCTCCTACGAGCAGTACTTC
TRBV9,-,TRBJ2-7,-,CASSVVGRGEQYF,TGTGCCAGCAGCGTAGTAGGCCGGGGGGAGCAGTACTTC
TRBV7-3,-,TRBJ2-1,TRBD2,CASSQAGMGMFDEQFF,TGTGCCAGCAGCCAAGCGGGGATGGGGATGTTCGATGAGCAGTTCTTC
TRBV4-1,few,TRBJ2-7,-,CASSRGRNSYEQYF,TGCGCCAGCAGCCGGGGACGGAACTCCTACGAGCAGTACTTC
TRBV6-1,-,TRBJ2-7,TRBD2,CASANILAGGNEQYF,TGTGCCAGCGCCAACATTCTAGCGGGAGGAAACGAGCAGTACTTC
TRBV10-2,-,TRBJ2-5,-,CASRDSPGQETQYF,TGCGCCAGCAGGGACTCACCGGGCCAAGAGACCCAGTACTTC
TRBV2,-,TRBJ2-3,-,CASNNGGGTDTQYF,TGTGCCAGCAACAACGGGGGAGGCACAGATACGCAGTATTTT
TRBV4-3,-,TRBJ2-7,-,CASSQQGEGYDEQYF,TGCGCCAGCAGCCAACAGGGAGAGGGCTACGACGAGCAGTACTTC
TRBV20-1,few,TRBJ1-5,-,CSAPGQRAQHF,TGCAGTGCCCCCGGTCAGAGGGCCCAGCATTTT
TRBV4-3,-,TRBJ1-2,TRBD1,CASSQDSTGVVYGYTF,TGCGCCAGCAGCCAAGATTCGACAGGGGTTGTCTATGGCTACACCTTC
TRBV7-8,-,TRBJ2-7,-,CASSLEETSYEQYF,TGTGCCAGCAGCTTAGAGGAGACCTCCTACGAGCAGTACTTC
TRBV23-1,-,TRBJ2-5,TRBD1,CASSWADRVKTQYF,TGCGCCAGCAGTTGGGCTGACAGGGTAAAGACCCAGTACTTC
TRBV14,few,TRBJ2-7,-,CASSHQSAYEQYF,TGTGCCAGCAGCCATCAGAGCGCCTACGAGCAGTACTTC
TRBV6-6,few,TRBJ2-5,-,CASRPAGPSSETQYF,TGTGCCAGCAGACCCGCGGGGCCGTCGAGCGAGACCCAGTACTTC
TRBV30,-,TRBJ2-7,-,CAWSARDITYERYF,TGTGCCTGGAGTGCCCGGGACATCACCTACGAGCGGTACTTC
TRBV30,-,TRBJ1-5,-,CAWSTGNSNQPQHF,TGTGCCTGGAGTACGGGGAATAGCAATCAGCCCCAGCATTTT
TRBV4-1,many,TRBJ1-3,TRBD1,CASSHGQGVSGNTIYF,TGCGCCAGCAGCCATGGACAGGGGGTTTCTGGAAACACCATATATTTT
TRBV5-6,-,TRBJ2-7,TRBD2,CASSSGYGLAGDEQYF,TGTGCCAGCAGCAGCGGTTACGGACTAGCGGGAGACGAGCAGTACTTC
TRBV10-1,-,TRBJ1-6,TRBD1,CASSEQGGSPLHF,TGCGCCAGCAGTGAACAGGGGGGTTCACCCCTCCACTTT
TRBV28,many,TRBJ1-6,TRBD1,CASRLGQPYNSPLHF,TGTGCCAGCAGACTGGGACAGCCTTATAATTCACCCCTCCACTTT
TRBV5-6,once,TRBJ2-1,-,CASSLSLELAPSNEQFF,TGTGCCAGCAGCCTCTCACTAGAGCTAGCGCCAAGCAATGAGCAGTTCTTC
TRBV6-5,-,TRBJ1-6,-,CASSSLRRSPLHF,TGTGCCAGCAGCTCGCTAAGGAGATCACCCCTCCACTTT
TRBV27,few,TRBJ2-7,TRBD2,CASSPRTSRNEQYF,TGTGCCAGCAGCCCTAGGACTAGTCGGAACGAGCAGTACTTC